The entry below describes one T cell receptor beta chain. The CDR3 is made up of 17 amino acids. After removal of 5 bases from V and 2 bases from J, the junction contained 10 bases not matched to a gene. Germline assignment: CDR1 SEHNR and CDR2 FQNEAQ (reference sequence). Expressed TCRB transcripts got sequenced, as all isolated RNA was reverse transcribed. Profiling relied on immunoSEQ multiplex PCR, and the TCRdb table lists in-frame clones only, not all of them. This table holds hundreds of thousands of clones, roughly 9.6% found once. This specimen comes from a study of beta chain features in type 1 diabetes.

The sample taken for sequencing was naive CD4+ T cells from blood. This clonotype originated in a woman aged 30 to 39 in good health. The rearrangement joins TRBV7-9 to TRBJ2-3; 10 bases fit TRBD2. The CDR3 DNA is TGTGCCAGCAGCCGCACTGGCACTAGCGGGATCACAGATACGCAGTATTTT. Translated: CASSRTGTSGITDTQYF.